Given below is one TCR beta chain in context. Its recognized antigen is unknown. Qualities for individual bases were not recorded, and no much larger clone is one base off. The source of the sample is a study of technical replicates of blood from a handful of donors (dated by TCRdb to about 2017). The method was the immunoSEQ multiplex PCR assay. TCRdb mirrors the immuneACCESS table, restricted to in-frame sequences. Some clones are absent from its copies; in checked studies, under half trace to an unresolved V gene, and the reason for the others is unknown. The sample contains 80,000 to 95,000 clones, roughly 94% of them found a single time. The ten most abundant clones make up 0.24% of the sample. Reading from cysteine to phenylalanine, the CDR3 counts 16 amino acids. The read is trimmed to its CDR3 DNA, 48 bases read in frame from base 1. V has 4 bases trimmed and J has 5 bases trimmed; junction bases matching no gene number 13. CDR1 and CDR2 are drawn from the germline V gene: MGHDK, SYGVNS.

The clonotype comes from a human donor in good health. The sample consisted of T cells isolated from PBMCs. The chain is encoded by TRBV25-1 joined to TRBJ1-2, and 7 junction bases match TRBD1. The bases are TGTGCCAGCAGTGCCCCCACCGACAGGGCGACTTATGGCTACACCTTC. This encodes CASSAPTDRATYGYTF.